Sequencing of this T cell receptor beta chain was carried out in a study of beta chain features in type 1 diabetes. The CDR3 runs to 17 residues. Germline trimming cut 4 bases from V and 6 bases from J; bases unmatched to any gene: 13. Germline values: CDR1 SNHLY, CDR2 FYNNEI. On this clone: Its antigen is not known.

The authors sorted CD4+ naive, central memory, regulatory and stem cell-like memory cells via CD45RO/CCR7/CD25/CD127/CD95/CD27. Over 95% purity was reached by all sorted populations. The study's findings and limits: A potential influence of HLA type upon TCRB rearrangement remained unresolved herein. A moderate, significant TCRB CDR3 shortening appeared in type 1 diabetes across four CD4+ subsets.

As every portion of the isolated RNA was reverse transcribed, the sequencing read expressed TCRB transcripts. The repertoire was sequenced with immunoSEQ multiplex PCR; TCRdb's copy has only in-frame clones and lacks some. Among 40,000 to 60,000 clones listed, roughly 63% were seen once. The sequence derives from a woman in her thirties with type 1 diabetes. Specimen: stem cell memory CD4+ T cells from blood. The chain couples TRBV2 to TRBJ2-2; TRBD2 aligns across 8 bases. The CDR3 region is CASSVTGTRNVAGELFF. DNA for the CDR3: TGTGCCAGCAGTGTAACCGGGACTAGGAATGTGGCCGGGGAGCTGTTTTTT.